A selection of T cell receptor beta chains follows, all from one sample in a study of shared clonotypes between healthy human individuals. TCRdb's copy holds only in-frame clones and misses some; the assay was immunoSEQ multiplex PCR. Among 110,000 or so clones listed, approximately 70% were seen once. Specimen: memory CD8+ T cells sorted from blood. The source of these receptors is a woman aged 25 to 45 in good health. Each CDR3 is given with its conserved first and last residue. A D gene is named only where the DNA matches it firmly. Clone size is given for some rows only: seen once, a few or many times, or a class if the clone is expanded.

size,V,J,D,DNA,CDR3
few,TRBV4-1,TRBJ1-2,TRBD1,TGCGCCAGCAGCCAAGGACAGGGAGTTATCTATGGCTACACCTTC,CASSQGQGVIYGYTF
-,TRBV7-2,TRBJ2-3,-,TGTGCCAGCAGTCCTATGAGGTCCTCAACGCAGTATTTT,CASSPMRSSTQYF
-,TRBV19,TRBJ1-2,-,TGTGCCAGTAGTCCGGAGGGGACTAACTATGGCTACACCTTC,CASSPEGTNYGYTF
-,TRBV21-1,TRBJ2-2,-,TGTGCCAGCAGCCCGAGGGGGGGCGGCACCGGGGAGCTGTTTTTT,CASSPRGGGTGELFF
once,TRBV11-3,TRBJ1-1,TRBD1,TGTGCCAGCAGCCCCAGGGGGGGCACTGAAGCTTTCTTT,CASSPRGGTEAFF
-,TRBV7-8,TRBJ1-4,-,TGTGCCAGCAGCCCTCCCGGCCAGGCCCATGAAAAACTGTTTTTT,CASSPPGQAHEKLFF
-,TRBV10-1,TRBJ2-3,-,TGCGCCAGCAGTGACCGACAGGATACGCAGTATTTT,CASSDRQDTQYF
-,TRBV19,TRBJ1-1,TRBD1,TGTGCCAGTAGTAACCACCGGGACAGCGCCGAAGCTTTCTTT,CASSNHRDSAEAFF
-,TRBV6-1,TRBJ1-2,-,TGTGCCAGCAGTGACCTCGGGACCTCCGTGCGGGGCTACACCTTC,CASSDLGTSVRGYTF
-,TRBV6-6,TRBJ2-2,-,TGTGCCAGCAGTTCGGGCAGGGGAGGGTCCGGGGAGCTGTTTTTT,CASSSGRGGSGELFF
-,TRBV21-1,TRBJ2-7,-,TGTGCCAGCAGCTCCAGAGATAGCGGGAGCTACGAGCAGTACTTC,CASSSRDSGSYEQYF
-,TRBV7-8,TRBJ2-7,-,TGTGCCAGCAGCTTAGGGAAGCGTTACTACGAGCAGTACTTC,CASSLGKRYYEQYF
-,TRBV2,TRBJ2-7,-,TGTGCCAGCAGTGTTGGGGGGCGATACTACGAGCAGTACTTC,CASSVGGRYYEQYF
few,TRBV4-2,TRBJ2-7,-,TGTGCCAGCAGCCAAGATTTGGGGGTTGGTTCCTACGAGCAGTACTTC,CASSQDLGVGSYEQYF
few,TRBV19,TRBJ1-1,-,TGTGCCAGTGGTGGGGACATGAACACTGAAGCTTTCTTT,CASGGDMNTEAFF
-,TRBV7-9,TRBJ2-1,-,TGTGCCAGCAGCTTAGATTGGAATGAGCAGTTCTTC,CASSLDWNEQFF
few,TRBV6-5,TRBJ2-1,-,TGTGCCAGCGGCCTAACTGGAAACAATGAGCAGTTCTTC,CASGLTGNNEQFF
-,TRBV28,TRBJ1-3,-,TGTGCCAGCAGTTCCGCCCAGACCTTCTCTGGAAACACCATATATTTT,CASSSAQTFSGNTIYF
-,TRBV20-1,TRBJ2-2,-,TGCAGTGCTAGCTACACCGGGGAGCTGTTTTTT,CSASYTGELFF
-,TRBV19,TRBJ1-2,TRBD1,TGTGCCAGTAGGAAACAAGGGACAGGGAATGGCTACACCTTC,CASRKQGTGNGYTF
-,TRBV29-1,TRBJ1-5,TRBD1,TGCAGCGTCGTAGGACAGGGGGGTCAGCCCCAGCATTTT,CSVVGQGGQPQHF
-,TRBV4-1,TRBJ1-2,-,TGCGCCAGCGCAAATAGGGTGGATACACGGTATGGCTACACCTTC,CASANRVDTRYGYTF
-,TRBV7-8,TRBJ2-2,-,TGTGCCAGCAGCCCATTCGACACCGTTCTTGGGGAGCTGTTTTTT,CASSPFDTVLGELFF
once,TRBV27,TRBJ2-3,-,TGTGCCAGCAGTTTGGGGGATGGCACAGATACGCAGTATTTT,CASSLGDGTDTQYF
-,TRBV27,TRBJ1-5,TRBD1,TGTGCCAGCAGGGACAGGGGCAATCAGCCCCAGCATTTT,CASRDRGNQPQHF
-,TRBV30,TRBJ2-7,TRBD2,TGTGCCTGGAACTCCCCAGGGAGCGGGAGGGCCGTGGACGAGCAGTACTTC,CAWNSPGSGRAVDEQYF
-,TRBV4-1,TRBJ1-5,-,TGCGCCAGCAGCCCGGGCGGAGGGAGCAATCAGCCCCAGCATTTT,CASSPGGGSNQPQHF
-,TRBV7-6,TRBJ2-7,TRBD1,TGTGCCAGCAGCTCCACCCAAATGTTTGGGACAGGAAACGAGCAGTACTTC,CASSSTQMFGTGNEQYF
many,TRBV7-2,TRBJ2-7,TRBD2,TGTGCCAGCAGCTTAGGACTAGCGGGCGGCTCCTACGAGCAGTACTTC,CASSLGLAGGSYEQYF
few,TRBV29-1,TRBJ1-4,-,TGCAGCACCAAAACTAATGAAAAACTGTTTTTT,CSTKTNEKLFF
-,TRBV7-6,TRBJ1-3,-,TGTGCCAGCAGCTTAGAGGTCGGGGGGCCTGGAAACACCATATATTTT,CASSLEVGGPGNTIYF
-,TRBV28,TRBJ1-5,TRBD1,TGTGCTACCATGAGGGCGTCAGGGGGTCGTCAGCCCCAGCATTTT,CATMRASGGRQPQHF
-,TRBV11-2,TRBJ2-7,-,TGTGCCAGCAGCTCCTCCACTTCCGGGACGGAGCTCTACGAGCAGTACTTC,CASSSSTSGTELYEQYF